The clone carrying this TCR beta chain was found many times. No antigen is known for it. This sample was taken from a study of T-cell reconstitution after alpha-beta-depleted transplantation in children. Study-level results: Some patients showed high day-60 TCRbeta diversity, which derived from surviving recipient T cells and thymic progenitors. One year post-transplant, T-cell counts and diversity were largely derived from T cells produced anew. Expanded clones from the graft, numbering several hundred, reportedly supplied alpha-beta T cells about two months after transplant.

Germline V gene sequence: CDR1 DFQATT, CDR2 SNEGSKA (reference sequence). CDR3 length: 14 residues. With V trimmed by 0 bases and J by 3 bases, 5 bases remained unmatched. Unique molecular identifiers were incorporated into the prepared TCRbeta library. TCRdb reanalysed the PCR reads using MiXCR and keeps one entry per CDR3 protein. The table lists 45,000 to 55,000 distinct CDR3 sequences, around 5.9% of them singletons. The J gene is TRBJ2-7, the V gene TRBV20-1; 7 positions agree with TRBD1. Source: PBMCs, mostly from graft donor cells, taken 60 days after TCRalphabeta/CD19-depleted stem cell transplant. The clonotype was recovered from a female patient aged 2 to 10 who had a stem cell transplant for aplastic anemia, so the T cells may come from the graft donor. CDR3 sequence: CSARDHRGHYEQYF. CDR3 nucleotides: TGCAGTGCTAGAGACCACAGGGGACACTACGAGCAGTACTTC.